The 20 T cell receptor beta chains given below trace back to one sample, sequenced in a study of identical twins. TCRdb re-derived calls from the 5' RACE reads in MiXCR, one entry per CDR3 protein. The top ten clones hold less than 15% of a sample with approximately 230,000 distinct CDR3 sequences, 6.5% to 8% of them seen once. The sample was also linked to a second study, of T cells expressing NK-cell markers.

Input material: CD8+ T cells sorted from blood. The receptors here all came from a woman in her late teens or twenties in good health.

This clonotype has more than one count but fewer than ten. V usage is TRBV3-1 and J usage is TRBJ1-1, with 8 bases aligning to TRBD1. Germline lookup yields CDR1 LGHDT and CDR2 YNNKEL (reference sequence). Germline trimming cut 1 base from V and 1 base from J; bases unmatched to any gene: 2. The CDR3 covers 15 residues. CDR3 sequence (DNA): TGTGCCAGCAGCCAAGCAGGACAGGGGAACACTGAAGCTTTCTTT. This gives the protein CASSQAGQGNTEAFF.

At least ten counts were recorded for this clonotype. The chain links TRBV6-1 to TRBJ2-1; maybe TRBD1 (6 bases). Germline V gene sequence: CDR1 MNHNS, CDR2 SASEGT. There are 16 residues in the CDR3. V lost 8 bases to trimming and J lost 1 base, with 18 bases between them. CDR3 DNA: TGTGCCAGCCCCAGCCTGACAGGAGCTTCCTACAATGAGCAGTTCTTC. Translated, it gives CASPSLTGASYNEQFF.

This clonotype was counted at least ten times. The CDR3 is CSVVDFTSGRTDTQYF. CDR3 nucleotide sequence: TGCAGCGTTGTCGATTTTACTAGCGGGAGAACAGATACGCAGTATTTT. This chain connects TRBV29-1 to TRBJ2-3; 11 nucleotides align to TRBD2. The length of the CDR3 is 16 residues. Trimming removed 4 bases from V and 3 bases from J; junction bases left unmatched: 9. Germline-derived CDR1 and CDR2 are SQVTM and ANQGSEA.

This clonotype was observed once. CDR3 loop: CASSLAGLQGSFYEQYF. The DNA of the CDR3 is TGCGCCAGCAGCTTGGCGGGATTACAGGGTTCCTTCTACGAGCAGTACTTC. The chain couples TRBV5-1 to TRBJ2-7; D may be TRBD1 (6 bases). The V end was cut by 0 bases, the J end by 3 bases, with 19 bases between. Germline CDR1 and CDR2: SGHRS and YFSETQ. The CDR3 sequence is 17 residues long.

This chain uses TRBV20-1 with TRBJ2-7; a possible D gene is TRBD2 (5 bases). The V and J ends lost 6 bases and 3 bases respectively, with 12 bases between them. The CDR3 loop spans 12 amino acids. Per the germline V gene, CDR1 is DFQATT and CDR2 is SNEGSKA (reference sequence). CDR3 sequence (DNA): TGCAGTGCCCGCGCGGGTTTCTACGAGCAGTACTTC. It codes for CSARAGFYEQYF.

This clonotype was detected ten times or more. The chain couples TRBV20-1 to TRBJ2-7; TRBD2 matches at 10 bases. The length of the CDR3 is 15 residues. V lost 1 base and J lost 5; bases outside the gene matches: 8. Germline loops: CDR1 DFQATT, CDR2 SNEGSKA (reference sequence). CDR3 bases: TGCAGTGCTAGAGTCTTGGCTAGCGGGAGCCACGAGCAGTACTTC. It is translated as CSARVLASGSHEQYF.

A few counts support this clonotype. The CDR3 DNA reads TGTGCCAGCAGCGAATGGGACAGCCAAGAGACCCAGTACTTC. Encoded protein: CASSEWDSQETQYF. The genes are TRBV5-5 and TRBJ2-5; 7 bases map to TRBD1. The germline gives CDR1 SGHKS, CDR2 YYEKEE (reference sequence). The junction had 4 bases not matched to a gene; V was cut back by 4 bases and J by 1 base. The CDR3 sequence is 14 residues long.

This clonotype was seen repeatedly, ten times or more. The chain links TRBV12-3 or TRBV12-4 to TRBJ2-3; possibly TRBD1 or TRBD2 for D (5 bases each). V lost 6 bases and J lost 2, with 9 bases in between. The CDR3 has 13 amino acids. The chain's CDR3 is CASRGPNTDTQYF. In nucleotides, the CDR3 is TGTGCCAGCAGGGGACCAAACACAGATACGCAGTATTTT.

This clonotype was counted many times. This chain connects TRBV21-1 to TRBJ2-4. TRBV21-1 constitutes a pseudogene. The CDR3 has 16 amino acids. CDR3 sequence (DNA): TGTGCCAGCAGCAAAAATGCGACTAGCGCAAAAAACATTCAGTACTTC. Translation gives CASSKNATSAKNIQYF.

This clonotype was counted a few times. The chain links TRBV19 to TRBJ2-3; 11 bases map to TRBD1. This CDR3 spans 19 amino acids. Losses at the gene ends were 4 bases for V and 4 bases for J; bases not matched to a gene: 16. Germline CDR1 reads LNHDA; CDR2 reads SQIVND (reference sequence). The CDR3 DNA reads TGTGCCAGTAGTACTACCACCGGGACAGGGGGGGTTAGCGCAGATACGCAGTATTTT. Encoded protein: CASSTTTGTGGVSADTQYF.

This clonotype showed up many times. V gene TRBV12-3 or TRBV12-4 combines with J gene TRBJ1-1; the D is unclear. The CDR3 has 12 residues. V lost 8 bases and J 7 bases, leaving 14 bases between the germline ends. DNA for the CDR3: TGTGCCAGCTCCCGAGCGGTCTTTGAAGCTTTCTTT. Translation gives CASSRAVFEAFF.

In its sample, this clonotype was seen many times. This sequence joins TRBV10-1 and TRBJ2-3; D possibly corresponds to TRBD1 (6 bases). CDR3 length equals 14 residues. CDR1 is WNHNN and CDR2 is SYGVQD in the germline V gene (reference sequence). Trimming removed 4 bases at V and 2 bases at J, with 10 bases between. The CDR3 DNA follows: TGCGCCAGCAGTGCACAGGGCGACACAGATACGCAGTATTTT. This encodes CASSAQGDTDTQYF.

This clonotype has a handful of counts. Here the CDR3 reads CASSSSTAHNEQFF. The CDR3 coding sequence is TGTGCCAGCAGCTCGTCGACCGCCCACAATGAGCAGTTCTTC. V and J are TRBV5-6 and TRBJ2-1; no reliable D call. Trimming shortened V by 3 bases and J by 5 bases, and 12 bases separated the two germline ends. The CDR3 extends over 14 amino acids. Germline V gene sequence: CDR1 SGHDT, CDR2 YYEEEE.

This clonotype appeared a few times. The chain uses TRBV20-1 and TRBJ2-1; 8 positions agree with TRBD2. This CDR3 has 17 residues. Germline CDR1 is DFQATT and CDR2 is SNEGSKA (reference sequence). Trimming took 6 bases from V and 2 from J; bases not matched to a gene: 15. The CDR3 reads CSALGPREGPTYNEQFF. In DNA form, the CDR3 reads TGCAGTGCCCTTGGCCCTCGGGAGGGCCCCACCTACAATGAGCAGTTCTTC.

The CDR3 loop is CASSLDWVESGANVLTF. The CDR3 DNA follows: TGTGCCAGCAGCTTAGATTGGGTTGAGTCTGGGGCCAACGTCCTGACTTTC. The J gene is TRBJ2-6, the V gene TRBV11-2; no definite D call. The CDR3 is 17 residues long. The V end was cut by 0 bases, the J end by 1 base, with 10 bases between. The V gene's germline CDR1 is SGHAT and CDR2 FQNNGV.

This clonotype was observed a handful of times. The rearrangement joins TRBV27 to TRBJ2-7; 7 bases fit TRBD2. Unmatched junction bases numbered 8, after V lost 5 bases and J lost 1 base. In germline, CDR1 is MNHEY, CDR2 SMNVEV (reference sequence). This CDR3 region has 15 residues. CDR3 sequence (DNA): TGTGCCAGCAGTCCGGCCCTAGCGGTGTCCTACGAGCAGTACTTC. Protein sequence: CASSPALAVSYEQYF.

At least ten counts were recorded for this clonotype. Written as DNA, the CDR3 is TGTGCCAGCAGTTTTTATCAGGGGGCGCGCAATGAGCAGTTCTTC. This codes for CASSFYQGARNEQFF. The rearrangement joins TRBV6-5 to TRBJ2-1; 8 nucleotides agree with TRBD1. V gave up 4 bases and J gave up 6 bases; unmatched junction bases: 8. CDR1 is MNHEY, CDR2 SVGAGI, per germline. This CDR3 contains 15 residues.

A few counts support this clonotype. The CDR3 DNA follows: TGCAGTGCTAGACCGGGGTCCCTTGAAGCTTTCTTT. It encodes CSARPGSLEAFF. This chain uses TRBV20-1 with TRBJ1-1, with D hard to call. V lost 2 bases and J 7 bases, leaving 11 bases between the germline ends. Germline lookup yields CDR1 DFQATT and CDR2 SNEGSKA (reference sequence). The CDR3 is 12 residues long.

This clonotype has more than one count but fewer than ten. The J gene is TRBJ2-4, the V gene TRBV10-3, with TRBD1 matching over 9 bases. The CDR3 length is 17 residues. V shed 5 bases, J shed 8 bases, and the junction held 16 bases outside the gene matches. From germline, CDR1 is ENHRY and CDR2 SYGVKD. The CDR3 DNA reads TGTGCCATCAGTCCGACCCCCGGGACAGGGCTTGGGGACATTCAGTACTTC. Its protein is CAISPTPGTGLGDIQYF.

In this sample, this clonotype turned up many times. This chain links TRBV12-3 or TRBV12-4 with TRBJ1-1; D is ambiguous. CDR3 length: 15 amino acids. V lost 5 bases, J lost 1 base, and 14 bases lay in between. The CDR3 nucleotides read TGTGCCAGCAGTGGGCCACACCTTCCGAACACTGAAGCTTTCTTT. Translating it yields CASSGPHLPNTEAFF.